One TCR beta chain is described in this entry. What it recognizes is unknown. The data belong to a study of Ad26.COV2.S vaccination and SARS-CoV-2 variants. General observations from the study: Total responses of T cells may have been underestimated by the analyses of TCR breadth and depth. Vaccinated individuals (as opposed to placebo recipients) had higher spike-specific TCR breadth.

Data came from immunoSEQ multiplex PCR; TCRdb stores just in-frame clones and leaves some out. The sample yields about 350,000 clones, approximately 84% seen once. The treatment was: about 20 received Ad26.COV2.S at low or high dose, single or two shots; several received placebo; per-sample allocation not given. Sampling happened 63 days after the first vaccine or placebo injection. Within Boston, the person who donated was an adult of 18-55 years. This CDR3 spans 19 amino acids. CDR1 is MNHEY, CDR2 SMNVEV, per germline (reference sequence). Between the trimmed V and J ends, which lost 2 bases and 2 bases, there was a span of 24 bases.

This clonotype was obtained from a person between 18 and 65 years old who received the Ad26.COV2.S COVID-19 vaccine or a placebo. Material: peripheral blood, obtained in a trial of Ad26.COV2.S vaccine versus placebo. The genes are TRBV27 and TRBJ1-1; tentative D call: TRBD1 (5 bases). The CDR3 reads CASSLGPARAKRFNTEAFF. In DNA, the CDR3 is TGTGCCAGCAGTTTAGGCCCGGCCAGGGCCAAACGATTCAACACTGAAGCTTTCTTT.